This TCR beta chain comes out of a study of chemoradiotherapy in HPV16-positive cancers. Profiled with immunoSEQ multiplex PCR; TCRdb holds only in-frame clones, not every one. The profile shows under 30,000 clones, roughly 94% of them singletons. In germline, CDR1 is MGHDK, CDR2 SYGVNS. Between the trimmed V and J ends, which lost 8 bases and 0 bases, there was a span of 8 bases. CDR3 length equals 13 residues. Sample acquisition took place from a patient who underwent chemoradiotherapy. The chain joins TRBV25-1 to TRBJ1-3; D remains ambiguous. The sequence derives from a human donor with HPV-associated anogenital cancer. CDR3 nucleotides: TGTGCCAGCGGGAGCAACTCTGGAAACACCATATATTTT. Its translation: CASGSNSGNTIYF.